This TCR beta chain was recorded in a study of CD8+CD57+ T cells in acquired aplastic anemia. On the study more broadly: Sorted CD4+ and CD8+ cells gave a mean 3.2 ug DNA, range roughly 0.19 to 30 ug.

The use of genomic DNA as template underpinned the TCR beta VDJ and CDR3 profiling. One entry per CDR3 protein, called by TCRdb with MiXCR from the reads. The sample consists of approximately 190,000 distinct CDR3 sequences, 64% of them appearing once. General study points: Between patients and controls, roughly 29 CD8+ CDR3 sequences were found in common. No significant difference in CD8+ Simpson's diversity was found between patients and controls.

Germline assignment: CDR1 SGHKS and CDR2 YYEKEE (reference sequence). V was clipped by 2 bases and J by 5 bases, with 14 bases between them. The CDR3 spans 15 residues. Note on this clonotype: Its antigen remains unknown.

Sequenced: sorted CD4+, CD8+, or CD8+CD57+ T cells (not recorded which) from PBMCs. The chain uses TRBV5-5 and TRBJ2-1, with D unresolved. The source of this sequence is a human donor with severe aplastic anemia or a healthy control (not recorded which). This CDR3 is CASSLTSGHNNEQFF. Written as DNA, the CDR3 is TGTGCCAGCAGCTTAACTTCGGGTCATAACAATGAGCAGTTCTTC.